The 20 T cell receptor beta chains below all came from one sample that was sequenced in a study of Ad26.COV2.S vaccination and SARS-CoV-2 variants. As to treatment: roughly 18 received Ad26.COV2.S at low or high dose, single or two shots; roughly five received placebo; per-sample allocation not given. Sampling was performed 63 days after the first vaccine or placebo injection. Data came from immunoSEQ multiplex PCR; TCRdb stores just in-frame clones and leaves some out. The table lists 300,000 to 350,000 clones, around 84% of them singletons. The material was peripheral blood, obtained in a trial of Ad26.COV2.S vaccine versus placebo. The receptors shown here come from a person between 18 and 59 years old who received the Ad26.COV2.S COVID-19 vaccine or a placebo.

This chain uses TRBV7-9 with TRBJ1-1, with D possibly TRBD1 on 5 matching bases. The CDR3 has 15 residues. Trimming removed 5 bases from V and 4 bases from J, with 17 bases in between. Per germline, CDR1 SEHNR and CDR2 FQNEAQ (reference sequence). CDR3 DNA sequence: TGTGCCAGCAGCCAACGAGGCGCTGGGGGCACTGAAGCTTTCTTT. Translated, it gives CASSQRGAGGTEAFF.

For the CDR3, the DNA is TGTGCCAGCAGCCCCCGCGGGAGAGCGGGGCAAGAGACCCAGTACTTC. Amino acids: CASSPRGRAGQETQYF. The V and J genes are TRBV3-1 (or the pseudogene TRBV3-2) and TRBJ2-5; TRBD2 matches at 7 bases. CDR1 and CDR2 (germline): LGHDT, YNNKEL (reference sequence). This CDR3 has 16 residues. V lost 4 bases, J lost 2 bases, and 10 bases stayed unmatched.

V usage is TRBV3-1 (or the pseudogene TRBV3-2) and J usage is TRBJ1-2, with D uncertain. V lost 6 bases and J 5 bases, leaving 13 bases between the germline ends. Germline assignment: CDR1 LGHDT and CDR2 YNNKEL (reference sequence). The CDR3 has 13 amino acids. CDR3 sequence: CASRGSHFYGYTF. The CDR3 DNA reads as TGTGCCAGCAGGGGTAGCCACTTTTATGGCTACACCTTC.

The V gene is TRBV7-2, the J gene TRBJ1-1; D perhaps matches TRBD1 (5 bases). The CDR3 spans 16 residues. Trimming stripped 5 bases from V and 2 bases from J, with 18 bases between. From germline, CDR1 is SGHTA and CDR2 FQGNSA. The CDR3 sequence is CASSRRDPRGNTEAFF. CDR3 coding DNA: TGTGCCAGCAGCCGCCGGGACCCTCGGGGAAACACTGAAGCTTTCTTT.

This chain links TRBV6-1 with TRBJ2-1; 15 positions agree with TRBD2. J gave up 8 bases and V 1 base, and 3 bases lay outside the gene matches. Germline V CDR1 and CDR2: MNHNS, SASEGT. There are 16 residues in the CDR3. CDR3 DNA sequence: TGTGCCAGCAGTGAAGGGACTAGCGGGGGGGCCTATGAGCAGTTCTTC. It translates to CASSEGTSGGAYEQFF.

V usage is TRBV18 and J usage is TRBJ2-1, with D perhaps matching TRBD1 or TRBD2 (6 bases each). Trimming took off 2 bases at V and 8 bases at J, with 16 bases between the two ends. CDR3 length equals 15 residues. Germline V lookup: CDR1 KGHSH, CDR2 LQKENI. As DNA, the CDR3 is TGTGCCAGCTCACCAGGAAGTGGGGGGCGAGATGAGCAGTTCTTC. Its translation is CASSPGSGGRDEQFF. The full variable domain, its missing parts supplied by reference TRBV18 and TRBJ2-1, is NAGVMQNPRHLVRRRGQEARLRCSPMKGHSHVYWYRQLPEEGLKFMVYLQKENIIDESGMPKERFSAEFPKEGPSILRIQQVVRGDSAAYFCASSPGSGGRDEQFFGPGTRLTVL.

V usage is TRBV15 and J usage is TRBJ2-7; D is perhaps TRBD2 (6 bases). This CDR3 is built from 14 residues. From germline, CDR1 is LNHNV and CDR2 YYDKDF (reference sequence). Trimming shortened V by 3 bases and J by 3 bases, and 12 bases separated the two germline ends. The CDR3 reads CATSRMVGGYEQYF. CDR3 DNA: TGTGCCACCAGCAGGATGGTGGGGGGCTACGAGCAGTACTTC.

The V gene is TRBV7-2, the J gene TRBJ2-7; 13 positions agree with TRBD2. The CDR3 covers 15 residues. V was clipped by 5 bases and J by 4 bases; unmatched bases: 5. Germline lookup yields CDR1 SGHTA and CDR2 FQGNSA. CDR3 in amino acids: CASSPEGLAGYEQYF. DNA for the CDR3: TGTGCCAGCAGCCCCGAGGGACTAGCGGGGTACGAGCAGTACTTC.

The chain joins TRBV9 to TRBJ2-7; 7 positions match TRBD1. The CDR3 has 17 residues. After removal of 2 bases from V and 6 bases from J, the junction contained 17 bases not matched to a gene. Germline-derived CDR1 and CDR2 are SGDLS and YYNGEE. The CDR3 reads CASSVPEGTVGLGEQYF. For the CDR3, the DNA is TGTGCCAGCAGCGTCCCCGAAGGGACAGTCGGGTTAGGCGAGCAGTACTTC. The whole variable domain, remainder taken from reference TRBV9 and TRBJ2-7, is DSGVTQTPKHLITATGQRVTLRCSPRSGDLSVYWYQQSLDQGLQFLIQYYNGEERAKGNILERFSAQQFPDLHSELNLSSLELGDSALYFCASSVPEGTVGLGEQYFGPGTRLTVT.

The chain uses TRBV20-1 and TRBJ2-4; tentatively, D is TRBD1 (6 bases). CDR3 length: 18 residues. The V and J ends lost 3 bases and 9 bases respectively, with 30 bases between them. Germline V gene lookup returns CDR1 DFQATT and CDR2 SNEGSKA (reference sequence). The CDR3, as DNA: TGCAGTGCTAGTCCTGGAGGACAGTCCGGCCTGAGAGAAGGCATTCAGTACTTC. Its translation: CSASPGGQSGLREGIQYF.

The V gene is TRBV7-9, the J gene TRBJ1-2; 8 nucleotides line up with TRBD1. V shed 3 bases, J shed 7 bases, and the junction held 4 bases outside the gene matches. Germline lookup yields CDR1 SEHNR and CDR2 FQNEAQ (reference sequence). The CDR3 consists of 13 residues. CDR3 loop: CASSLQQGGGYTF. CDR3 in DNA: TGTGCCAGCAGCTTGCAACAGGGGGGTGGCTACACCTTC.

This clone was detected a few times. The J gene is TRBJ2-2, the V gene TRBV5-1, with D perhaps TRBD1 (6 bases). Per the germline V gene, CDR1 is SGHRS and CDR2 is YFSETQ. The CDR3 runs to 15 residues. Trimming removed 0 bases at V and 6 bases at J, with 12 bases between. CDR3 amino acids: CASSLAVGGSGELFF. In DNA, the CDR3 is TGCGCCAGCAGCTTGGCTGTAGGGGGTTCCGGGGAGCTGTTTTTT.

V usage is TRBV30 and J usage is TRBJ1-2, with D possibly being TRBD1 (6 bases). This CDR3 spans 14 amino acids. Trimming cost V 5 bases and J 0 bases, with 13 bases left between them. Germline V gene data show CDR1 as GTSNPN and CDR2 as SVGIG (reference sequence). The CDR3 coding sequence is TGTGCCTGGGGTACAGGGATGGCTAACTATGGCTACACCTTC. As protein: CAWGTGMANYGYTF.

This clone appeared a few times. This chain joins TRBV6-5 and TRBJ2-7; unclear D gene. The CDR3 spans 14 residues. Germline-derived CDR1 and CDR2 are MNHEY and SVGAGI. Trimming stripped 6 bases from V and 0 bases from J, with 12 bases between. The CDR3 here is CASRIGRSSYEQYF. The CDR3 DNA follows: TGTGCCAGCAGGATCGGGCGAAGCTCCTACGAGCAGTACTTC.

The chain couples TRBV15 to TRBJ1-2, with D perhaps matching TRBD1 (5 bases). CDR1 is LNHNV and CDR2 is YYDKDF in the germline V gene (reference sequence). Between the trimmed V and J ends, which lost 5 bases and 0 bases, there was a span of 10 bases. The CDR3 totals 14 residues. The CDR3 DNA sequence: TGTGCCACCAGCCCAGGGTTTTCTAACTATGGCTACACCTTC. Its translation: CATSPGFSNYGYTF.

This rearrangement joins TRBV5-1 to TRBJ1-1; D gene ambiguous. Trimming took off 1 base at V and 1 base at J, with 14 bases between the two ends. Germline V gives CDR1 SGHRS, CDR2 YFSETQ. The CDR3 loop spans 16 amino acids. The CDR3 region has the DNA TGCGCCAGCAGCTTGTTTGTATCCAGTTCGAACACTGAAGCTTTCTTT. Protein product: CASSLFVSSSNTEAFF. Drawing the rest from reference TRBV5-1 and TRBJ1-1, the complete variable domain is KAGVTQTPRYLIKTRGQQVTLSCSPISGHRSVSWYQQTPGQGLQFLFEYFSETQRNKGNFPGRFSGRQFSNSRSEMNVSTLELGDSALYLCASSLFVSSSNTEAFFGQGTRLTVV.

J is TRBJ2-2 and V is TRBV9; 10 nucleotides match TRBD1. With 0 bases clipped from V and 4 bases from J, the junction kept 3 bases outside the gene matches. This CDR3 is 16 amino acids long. CDR1 is SGDLS and CDR2 is YYNGEE in the germline V gene. The CDR3 protein is CASSVGQGAVTGELFF. The CDR3 DNA is TGTGCCAGCAGCGTAGGACAGGGGGCGGTCACCGGGGAGCTGTTTTTT.

The V call is TRBV6-2 or TRBV6-3, the J call TRBJ2-5, with D hard to call. Germline CDR1 MNHEY, CDR2 SVGEGT. Deletions cut 2 bases from V and 1 base from J, with 14 bases between. This CDR3 contains 16 residues. CDR3 protein: CASSYLWTPLQETQYF. The CDR3 region has the DNA TGTGCCAGCAGTTACCTCTGGACGCCCCTCCAAGAGACCCAGTACTTC.

This rearrangement joins TRBV19 to TRBJ2-5; 8 positions agree with TRBD1. Germline values: CDR1 LNHDA, CDR2 SQIVND (reference sequence). Losses at the gene ends were 2 bases for V and 2 bases for J; bases not matched to a gene: 1. CDR3 length: 14 residues. CDR3 amino acids: CASSIRDRQETQYF. In DNA form, the CDR3 reads TGTGCCAGTAGTATAAGGGACAGGCAAGAGACCCAGTACTTC.

The chain uses TRBV19 and TRBJ1-4; TRBD1 is a possible D gene (5 bases). The germline V and J ends were trimmed by 4 bases and 0 bases, with 15 bases remaining between them. The germline V gene encodes CDR1 LNHDA and CDR2 SQIVND (reference sequence). The CDR3 is made up of 17 amino acids. CDR3 sequence (DNA): TGTGCCAGTAGTAGCCTTTCGGGGGGATCAACTAATGAAAAACTGTTTTTT. This sequence encodes CASSSLSGGSTNEKLFF.